This T cell receptor (beta chain) comes out of a study of CD8+CD57+ T cells in acquired aplastic anemia (dated by TCRdb to the late 2010s). For context, the study as a whole: DNA extracted from sorted CD4+ and CD8+ cells had a mean of approximately 3.3 ug, with a range of about 0.18 to 27.4 ug. A CD8+CD57+ expansion meant a frequency higher than the mean frequency seen in healthy subjects. Here is what the overall study found, with its caveats: Some 30 CD8+ CDR3 sequences were shared between patients and controls but appeared highly expressed in patients and within their immunodominant clones. Patients and healthy controls showed no significant difference in CD8+ Simpson's diversity (P=0.060).

The sample holds many counts of this clonotype. Its binding antigen is unknown. No much larger clone is present one base from it, and per-base qualities are unavailable. Flow cytometry had shown CD8+CD57+ cell expansion in the patients selected for sequencing. Every patient had a diagnosis of severe acquired aplastic anemia based on International Study of Aplastic Anemia and Agranulocytosis and Camitta criteria. At the time blood was sampled, none of the patients had received any therapy. In this study, sorted CD4+ and CD8+ T cells from the blood of healthy subjects and of severe aplastic anemia patients had their TCR repertoires deep-sequenced. Patients were enrolled in the USA under clinicaltrials.gov protocols 00001620, 01623167, 00001397, 00071045, 00081523 and 00961064. Ficoll-Paque density gradient centrifugation was used to isolate peripheral blood mononuclear cells. CD4+ and CD8+ T cells were sorted by FACS or magnetic beads before DNA extraction.

TCR beta VDJ combination and CDR3 sequence profiling used genomic DNA as the template. An Illumina HiSeq 2000 was used for TCR repertoire sequencing. The paper's processing steps were these. TRBV/TRBJ rearrangement plots, CDR3 size and DJ length profiles, and Simpson's diversity index were used to assess repertoires. The immunodominant clone was defined as the most abundant DNA sequence in deep sequencing data. CDR3 amino acid sequences were screened for sharing across subjects and were compared with published repertoires and the VDJdb database. TCRdb applied fastp at Q25 and MiXCR to the public reads, then kept only in-frame beta chains. Each CDR3 protein gets just one entry, which takes the most common genes and DNA from the rows behind it. What appears here as the V and J calls and clone size reflects TCRdb's work, not the paper's. The sample table records under 200,000 distinct CDR3 sequences; roughly 48% of these occur just once. 2.5% to 3.5% of the sample is in the top ten clones.

The sequenced material came from sorted CD4+, CD8+, or CD8+CD57+ T cells (not recorded which) from PBMCs. The receptor was derived from a human donor with aplastic anemia.

The CDR3 reads as follows: CASSLGDPGDEQYF. In nucleotides, the sequence is TGTGCCAGCAGTTTAGGGGACCCCGGGGACGAGCAGTACTTC. The rearranged segments are TRBV12-3 or TRBV12-4 and TRBJ2-7; the D gene is perhaps TRBD1 or TRBD2, each of them matching over 5 bases. The CDR3, from cysteine to phenylalanine, totals 14 residues. Only the CDR3 DNA is retained, 42 bases long and in frame from the first base. The junction carries 12 bases between V and J, which are trimmed by 1 base and 5 bases respectively.